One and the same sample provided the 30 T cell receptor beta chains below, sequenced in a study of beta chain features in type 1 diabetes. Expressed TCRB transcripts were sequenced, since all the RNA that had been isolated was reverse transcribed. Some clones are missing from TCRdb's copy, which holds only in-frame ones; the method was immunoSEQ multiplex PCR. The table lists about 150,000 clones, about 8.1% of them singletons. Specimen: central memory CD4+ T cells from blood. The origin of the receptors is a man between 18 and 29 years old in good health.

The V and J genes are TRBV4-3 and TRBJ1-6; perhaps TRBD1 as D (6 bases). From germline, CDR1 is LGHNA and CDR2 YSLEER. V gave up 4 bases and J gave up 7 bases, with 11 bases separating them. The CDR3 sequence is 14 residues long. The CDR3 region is CASSPDSSNSPLHF. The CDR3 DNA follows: TGCGCCAGCAGCCCGGACAGCTCCAATTCACCCCTCCACTTT.

The CDR3 sequence: CTSSGVAGPEQYF. The CDR3 nucleotides are TGCACCAGCAGCGGGGTAGCGGGTCCCGAGCAGTACTTC. The chain joins TRBV1 to TRBJ2-7; the table assigns TRBD2, which was not confirmed against the DNA. TRBV1 is reported as a pseudogene. This CDR3 contains 13 residues.

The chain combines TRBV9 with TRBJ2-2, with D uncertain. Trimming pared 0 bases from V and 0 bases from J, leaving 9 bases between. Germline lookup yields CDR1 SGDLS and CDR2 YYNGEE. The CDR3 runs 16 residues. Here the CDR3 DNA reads TGTGCCAGCAGCGTAGGGAGCGAACCGAACACCGGGGAGCTGTTTTTT. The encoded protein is CASSVGSEPNTGELFF.

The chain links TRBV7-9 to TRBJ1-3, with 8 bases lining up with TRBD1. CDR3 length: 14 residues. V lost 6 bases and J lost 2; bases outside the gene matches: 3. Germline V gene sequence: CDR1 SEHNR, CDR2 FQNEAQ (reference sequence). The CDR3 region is CASSSQGAGNTIYF. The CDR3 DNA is TGTGCCAGCAGTTCACAGGGGGCTGGAAACACCATATATTTT.

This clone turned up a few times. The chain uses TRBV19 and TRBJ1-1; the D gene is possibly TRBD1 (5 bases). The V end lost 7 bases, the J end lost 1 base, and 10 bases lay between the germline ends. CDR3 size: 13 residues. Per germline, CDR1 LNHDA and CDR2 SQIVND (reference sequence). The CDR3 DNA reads TGTGCCAGTATGGTAGGGGCGAACACTGAAGCTTTCTTT. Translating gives CASMVGANTEAFF.

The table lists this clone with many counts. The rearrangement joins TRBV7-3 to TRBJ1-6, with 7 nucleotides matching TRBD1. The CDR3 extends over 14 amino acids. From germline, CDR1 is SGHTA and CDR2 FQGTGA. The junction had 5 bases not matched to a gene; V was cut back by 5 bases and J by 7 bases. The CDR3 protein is CASSTTGRNSPLHF. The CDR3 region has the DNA TGTGCCAGCAGCACGACAGGGCGGAATTCACCCCTCCACTTT. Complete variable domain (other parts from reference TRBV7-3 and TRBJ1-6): GAGVSQTPSNKVTEKGKYVELRCDPISGHTALYWYRQSLGQGPEFLIYFQGTGAADDSGLPNDRFFAVRPEGSVSTLKIQRTERGDSAVYLCASSTTGRNSPLHFGNGTRLTVT.

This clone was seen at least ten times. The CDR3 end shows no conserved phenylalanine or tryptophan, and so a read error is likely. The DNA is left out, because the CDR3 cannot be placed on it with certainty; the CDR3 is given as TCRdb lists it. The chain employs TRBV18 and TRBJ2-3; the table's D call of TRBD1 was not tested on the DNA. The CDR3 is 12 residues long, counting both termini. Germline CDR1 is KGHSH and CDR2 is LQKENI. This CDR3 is CASSPDRDVFLV.

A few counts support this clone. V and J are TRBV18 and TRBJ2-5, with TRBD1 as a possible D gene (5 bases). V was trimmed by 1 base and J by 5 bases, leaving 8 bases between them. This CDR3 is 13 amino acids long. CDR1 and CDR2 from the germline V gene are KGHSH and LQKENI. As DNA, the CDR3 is TGTGCCAGCTCACCACAGGGGCGGGAGACCCAGTACTTC. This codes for CASSPQGRETQYF.

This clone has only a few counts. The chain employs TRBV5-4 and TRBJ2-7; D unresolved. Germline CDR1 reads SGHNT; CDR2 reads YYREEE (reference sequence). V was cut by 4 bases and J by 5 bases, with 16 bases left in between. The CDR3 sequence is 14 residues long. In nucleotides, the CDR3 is TGTGCCAGCAGCGCCCGACTCGTGACCCACGAGCAGTACTTC. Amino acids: CASSARLVTHEQYF.

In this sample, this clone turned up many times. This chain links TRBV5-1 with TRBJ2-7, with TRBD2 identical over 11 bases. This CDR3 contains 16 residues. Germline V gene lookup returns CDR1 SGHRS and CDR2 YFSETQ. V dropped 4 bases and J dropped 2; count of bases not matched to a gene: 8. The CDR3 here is CASSPQLAGGAYEQYF. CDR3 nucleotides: TGCGCCAGCAGCCCCCAGCTAGCGGGGGGAGCCTACGAGCAGTACTTC.

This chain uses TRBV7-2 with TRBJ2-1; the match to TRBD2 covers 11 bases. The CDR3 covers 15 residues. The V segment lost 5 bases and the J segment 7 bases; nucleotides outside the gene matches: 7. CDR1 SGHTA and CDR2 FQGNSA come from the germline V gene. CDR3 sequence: CASSQLTSGSNEQFF. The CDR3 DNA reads TGTGCCAGCAGCCAGTTAACTAGCGGGAGTAATGAGCAGTTCTTC.

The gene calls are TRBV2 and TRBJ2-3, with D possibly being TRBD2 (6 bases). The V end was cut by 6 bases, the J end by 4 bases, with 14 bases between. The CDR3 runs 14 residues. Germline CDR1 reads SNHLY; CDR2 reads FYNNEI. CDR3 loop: CASRARRVADTQYF. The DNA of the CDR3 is TGTGCCAGCAGAGCGAGGAGGGTGGCAGATACGCAGTATTTT.

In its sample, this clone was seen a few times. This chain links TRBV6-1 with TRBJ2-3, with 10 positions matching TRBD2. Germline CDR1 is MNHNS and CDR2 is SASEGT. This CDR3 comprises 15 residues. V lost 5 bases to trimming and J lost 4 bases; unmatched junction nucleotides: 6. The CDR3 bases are TGTGCCAGCAGTCCACTAGCGGGGAGCCCAGATACGCAGTATTTT. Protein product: CASSPLAGSPDTQYF.

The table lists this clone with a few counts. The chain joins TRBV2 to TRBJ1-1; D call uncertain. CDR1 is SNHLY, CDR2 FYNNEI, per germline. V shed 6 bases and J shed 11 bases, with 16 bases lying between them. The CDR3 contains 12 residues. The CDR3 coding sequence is TGTGCCAGCAGCGCCCATTTTTCGGAGGCTTTCTTT. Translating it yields CASSAHFSEAFF.

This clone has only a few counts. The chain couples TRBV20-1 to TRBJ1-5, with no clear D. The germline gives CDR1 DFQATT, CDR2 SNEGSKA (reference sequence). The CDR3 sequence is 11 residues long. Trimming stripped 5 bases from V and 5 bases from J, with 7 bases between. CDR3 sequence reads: CSAATYQPQHF. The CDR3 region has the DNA TGCAGTGCTGCCACATATCAGCCCCAGCATTTT.

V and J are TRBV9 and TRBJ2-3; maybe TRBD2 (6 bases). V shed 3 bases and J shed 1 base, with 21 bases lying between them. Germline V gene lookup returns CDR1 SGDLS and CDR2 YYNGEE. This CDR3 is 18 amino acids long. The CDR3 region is CASSEEGGRYGGTDTQYF. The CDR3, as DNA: TGTGCCAGCAGCGAGGAGGGAGGTCGCTATGGTGGCACAGATACGCAGTATTTT.

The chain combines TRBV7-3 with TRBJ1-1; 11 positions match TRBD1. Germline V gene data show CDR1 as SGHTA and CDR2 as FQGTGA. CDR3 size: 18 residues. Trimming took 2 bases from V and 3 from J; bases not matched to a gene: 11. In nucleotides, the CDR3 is TGTGCCAGCAGCTTAGCGGGGTCAGGACAGGGGGCCGACACTGAAGCTTTCTTT. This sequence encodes CASSLAGSGQGADTEAFF.

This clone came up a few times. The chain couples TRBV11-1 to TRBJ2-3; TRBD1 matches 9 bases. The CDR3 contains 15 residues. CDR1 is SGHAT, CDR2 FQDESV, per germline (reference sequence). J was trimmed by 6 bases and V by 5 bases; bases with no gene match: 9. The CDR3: CASSPQGQGWDTQYF. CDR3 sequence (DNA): TGTGCCAGCAGCCCGCAGGGACAGGGTTGGGATACGCAGTATTTT. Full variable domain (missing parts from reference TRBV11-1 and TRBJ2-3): EAEVAQSPRYKITEKSQAVAFWCDPISGHATLYWYRQILGQGPELLVQFQDESVVDDSQLPKDRFSAERLKGVDSTLKIQPAELGDSAMYLCASSPQGQGWDTQYFGPGTRLTVL.

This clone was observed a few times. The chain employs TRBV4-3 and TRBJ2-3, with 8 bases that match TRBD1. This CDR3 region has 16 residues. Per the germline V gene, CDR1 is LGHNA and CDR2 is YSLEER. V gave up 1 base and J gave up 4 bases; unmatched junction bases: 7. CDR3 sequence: CASSQAWNRGADTQYF. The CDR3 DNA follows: TGCGCCAGCAGCCAAGCTTGGAACAGGGGGGCAGATACGCAGTATTTT.

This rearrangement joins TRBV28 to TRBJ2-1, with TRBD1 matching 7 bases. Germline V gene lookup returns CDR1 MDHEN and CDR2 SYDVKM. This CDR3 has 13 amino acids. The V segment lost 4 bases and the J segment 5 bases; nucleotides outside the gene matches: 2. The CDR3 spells CASSWGQHNEQFF. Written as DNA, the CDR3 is TGTGCCAGCAGTTGGGGACAGCACAATGAGCAGTTCTTC.

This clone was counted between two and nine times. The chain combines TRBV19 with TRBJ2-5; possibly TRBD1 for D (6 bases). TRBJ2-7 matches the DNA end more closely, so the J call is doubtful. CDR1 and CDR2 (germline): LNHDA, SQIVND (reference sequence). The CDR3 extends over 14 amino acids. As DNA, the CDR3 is TGTGCCAGTAGTACGGGGCAGGGGACCTACGAGCAGTACTTC. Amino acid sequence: CASSTGQGTYEQYF.

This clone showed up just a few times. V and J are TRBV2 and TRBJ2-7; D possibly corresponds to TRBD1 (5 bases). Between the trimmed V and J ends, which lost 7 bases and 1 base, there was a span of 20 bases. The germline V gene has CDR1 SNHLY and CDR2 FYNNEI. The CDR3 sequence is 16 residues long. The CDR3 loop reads CASNDIFQGFSYEQYF. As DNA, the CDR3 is TGTGCCAGCAACGACATATTTCAGGGCTTTTCCTACGAGCAGTACTTC.

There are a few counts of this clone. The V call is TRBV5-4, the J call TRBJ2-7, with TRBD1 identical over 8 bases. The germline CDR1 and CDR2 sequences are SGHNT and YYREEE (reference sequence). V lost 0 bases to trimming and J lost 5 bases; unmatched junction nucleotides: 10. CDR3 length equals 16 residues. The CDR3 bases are TGTGCCAGCAGCTTGGTCTTATTGGGACAGGAGGACGAGCAGTACTTC. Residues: CASSLVLLGQEDEQYF.

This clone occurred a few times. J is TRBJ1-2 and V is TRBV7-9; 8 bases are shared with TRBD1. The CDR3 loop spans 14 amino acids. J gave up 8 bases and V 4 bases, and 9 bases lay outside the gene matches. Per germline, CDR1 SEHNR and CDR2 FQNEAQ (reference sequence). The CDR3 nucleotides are TGTGCCAGCAGCTCCAAAGGGACAGGAAAAGGCTACACCTTC. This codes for CASSSKGTGKGYTF.

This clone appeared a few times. CDR3 nucleotides: TGTGCCAGCAGTTGGACAGGGAGGGCGGAACAGCCCCAGCATTTT. Encoded protein: CASSWTGRAEQPQHF. The chain links TRBV27 to TRBJ1-5, with 8 bases fitting TRBD1. The CDR3 covers 15 residues. Per germline, CDR1 MNHEY and CDR2 SMNVEV (reference sequence). J was trimmed by 7 bases and V by 4 bases; bases with no gene match: 9.

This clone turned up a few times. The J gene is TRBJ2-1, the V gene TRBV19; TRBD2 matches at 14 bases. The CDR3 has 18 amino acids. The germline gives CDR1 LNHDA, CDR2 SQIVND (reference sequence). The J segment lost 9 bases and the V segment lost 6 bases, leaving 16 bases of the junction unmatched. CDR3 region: CASSPGTSGSPFKREQFF. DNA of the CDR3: TGTGCCAGTAGCCCCGGGACTAGCGGGAGCCCCTTTAAACGTGAGCAGTTCTTC.

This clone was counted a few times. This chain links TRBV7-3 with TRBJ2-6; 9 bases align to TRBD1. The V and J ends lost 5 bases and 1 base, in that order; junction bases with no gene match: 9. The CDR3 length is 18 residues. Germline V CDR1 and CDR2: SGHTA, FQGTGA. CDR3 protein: CASSPTGQGSSGANVLTF. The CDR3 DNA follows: TGTGCCAGCAGCCCAACGGGACAGGGCTCTTCTGGGGCCAACGTCCTGACTTTC.

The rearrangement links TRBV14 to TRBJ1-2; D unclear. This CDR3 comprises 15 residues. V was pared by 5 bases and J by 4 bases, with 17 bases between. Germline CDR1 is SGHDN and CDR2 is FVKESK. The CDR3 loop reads CASSSRAQAGYGYTF. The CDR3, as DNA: TGTGCCAGCAGCTCTAGAGCCCAGGCGGGCTATGGCTACACCTTC.

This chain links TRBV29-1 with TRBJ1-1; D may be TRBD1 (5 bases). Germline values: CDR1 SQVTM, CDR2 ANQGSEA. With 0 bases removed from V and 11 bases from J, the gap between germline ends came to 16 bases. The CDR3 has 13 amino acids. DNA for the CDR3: TGCAGCGTTGAAGATCAAGGAGTTCGGGGGGCTTTCTTT. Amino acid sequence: CSVEDQGVRGAFF. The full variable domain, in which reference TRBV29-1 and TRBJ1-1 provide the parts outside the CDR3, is SAVISQKPSRDICQRGTSLTIQCQVDSQVTMMFWYRQQPGQSLTLIATANQGSEATYESGFVIDKFPISRPNLTFSTLTVSNMSPEDSSIYLCSVEDQGVRGAFFGQGTRLTVV.

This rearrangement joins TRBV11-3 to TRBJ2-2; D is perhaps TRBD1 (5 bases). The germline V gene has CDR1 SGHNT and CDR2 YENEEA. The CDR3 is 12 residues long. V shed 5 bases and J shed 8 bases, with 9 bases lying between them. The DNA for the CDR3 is TGTGCCAGCAGCCGAAGGACAGGGGAGCTGTTTTTT. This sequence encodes CASSRRTGELFF.